This T cell receptor beta chain is from a study of spatial heterogeneity in lung cancer. Study conclusions and caveats: Within tumors, counts of expanded alpha and beta TCRs tracked tumor mutation counts.

V was clipped by 2 bases and J by 5 bases; unmatched bases: 6. CDR3 length: 15 residues. CDR1 is SEHNR, CDR2 FQNEAQ, per germline (reference sequence). Time point indicated: sample taken at primary tumor resection. Unsorted whole RNA samples from tumor, nontumor lung or frozen PBMC were sequenced. TCRdb ran MiXCR on the 5' RACE reads and lists one entry per CDR3 protein. Of fewer than 20,000 distinct CDR3 sequences detected, 5.8% appear once; the ten largest clones hold 10%. Regarding this clonotype: Its matching antigen is unknown. This beta chain is an off-target read within a library intended for alpha chains, so its frequency means little.

The sequencing used lung tumor tissue, collected at surgery. The sequence came from a female donor with early-stage non-small cell lung cancer. The rearrangement uses TRBV7-9 and TRBJ2-1; 7 bases map to TRBD2. CDR3 DNA sequence: TGTGCCAGCAGCTTAAATTTGCGGGAGCACAATGAGCAGTTCTTC. Translated: CASSLNLREHNEQFF. Together with reference TRBV7-9 and TRBJ2-1, the CDR3 gives the full variable domain: DTGVSQNPRHKITKRGQNVTFRCDPISEHNRLYWYRQTLGQGPEFLTYFQNEAQLEKSRLLSDRFSAERPKGSFSTLEIQRTEQGDSAMYLCASSLNLREHNEQFFGPGTRLTVL.